The 18 T cell receptor beta chains in this list originate from one sample, sequenced in a study of cytomegalovirus exposure and HLA in healthy donors listed by TCRdb under 2017. The library relied on the immunoSEQ multiplex PCR assay. The multiplex PCR relied on a mix of 60 forward primers for TCR Vbeta segments and 13 reverse primers for TCR Jbeta segments. This immuneACCESS table, as held by TCRdb, lists in-frame sequences with V and J called but not all clones. Of the missing ones, under half trace to an unresolved V gene in checked studies; the others have no known cause. The sample records about 130,000 clones, around 80% of which are singletons. Of the sample, 5% to 8.5% is held by the ten largest clones. What was sequenced was PBMCs. The source of these receptors is a man in his forties in good health and CMV-seropositive.

The chain combines TRBV6-5 with TRBJ1-2, with no clear D. CDR1 is MNHEY, CDR2 SVGAGI, per germline. V lost 5 bases to trimming and J lost 0 bases, with 10 bases between them. The CDR3 has 14 residues. As DNA, the CDR3 is TGTGCCAGCAGTCGGGATTTAGCTAACTATGGCTACACCTTC. Amino acids: CASSRDLANYGYTF.

J is TRBJ1-1 and V is TRBV29-1; D unclear. This CDR3 has 11 residues. The germline V gene encodes CDR1 SQVTM and CDR2 ANQGSEA. The V gene lost 6 bases and the J gene lost 2 bases, with 7 bases spanning the gap. CDR3 nucleotide sequence: TGCAGCGTGTCAGATAACACTGAAGCTTTCTTT. It codes for CSVSDNTEAFF. Variable domain in full (rest from reference TRBV29-1 and TRBJ1-1): SAVISQKPSRDICQRGTSLTIQCQVDSQVTMMFWYRQQPGQSLTLIATANQGSEATYESGFVIDKFPISRPNLTFSTLTVSNMSPEDSSIYLCSVSDNTEAFFGQGTRLTVV.

The rearrangement links TRBV28 to TRBJ1-4; perhaps TRBD1 as D (6 bases). The V end lost 10 bases, the J end lost 8 bases, and 20 bases lay between the germline ends. Germline V gives CDR1 MDHEN, CDR2 SYDVKM. The CDR3 sequence is 14 residues long. CDR3 region: CATLTSGVGEKLFF. CDR3 coding DNA: TGTGCCACCCTAACTTCAGGGGTAGGGGAAAAACTGTTTTTT.

The chain carries TRBV21-1 and TRBJ2-4; TRBD1 was called by the table and not checked on the DNA. TRBV21-1 is recorded as a pseudogene. CDR3 size: 16 residues. The CDR3 here is CASSKESGMAKNIQYF. CDR3 sequence (DNA): TGTGCCAGCAGCAAAGAATCAGGGATGGCCAAAAACATTCAGTACTTC.

The rearrangement links TRBV18 to TRBJ1-5, with 7 bases identical to TRBD1. The length of the CDR3 is 14 residues. Germline-derived CDR1 and CDR2 are KGHSH and LQKENI. V trimming: 6 bases; J trimming: 2 bases; junction bases outside the gene matches: 4. CDR3 in amino acids: CASSLTGGNQPQHF. CDR3 DNA: TGTGCCAGCTCTCTCACAGGGGGCAATCAGCCCCAGCATTTT.

J is TRBJ2-6 and V is TRBV4-2; 8 bases agree with TRBD1. CDR3 length equals 18 residues. The V gene end was trimmed by 0 bases and the J gene end by 1 base; junction bases not matched to a gene: 5. CDR1 and CDR2 (germline): LGHNA, YNFKEQ. CDR3 sequence reads: CASSQDARGRSGANVLTF. The CDR3, as DNA: TGTGCCAGCAGCCAAGATGCCAGGGGGCGGTCTGGGGCCAACGTCCTGACTTTC.

As regards this clone: The sample holds other DNA sequences that translate to the same CDR3. This chain connects TRBV7-9 to TRBJ1-2; D ambiguous. The CDR3 is made up of 14 amino acids. V was pared by 5 bases and J by 3 bases, with 13 bases between. The germline V gene has CDR1 SEHNR and CDR2 FQNEAQ (reference sequence). The CDR3 nucleotides are TGTGCCAGCAGCCTCGAGGGAGGCGACTATGGCTACACCTTC. The encoded protein is CASSLEGGDYGYTF.

The V gene is TRBV5-6, the J gene TRBJ1-1; maybe TRBD1 (5 bases). The germline V gene has CDR1 SGHDT and CDR2 YYEEEE. There are 15 residues in the CDR3. The ends were cut back, 3 bases at V and 5 bases at J, with 17 bases in the middle. The CDR3 DNA reads TGTGCCAGCAGCTCAGGGCCTCAGCTAGGTACTGAAGCTTTCTTT. This encodes CASSSGPQLGTEAFF.

This chain links TRBV6-1 with TRBJ1-2; 9 bases line up with TRBD1. V trimming: 4 bases; J trimming: 8 bases; junction bases outside the gene matches: 8. Germline values: CDR1 MNHNS, CDR2 SASEGT. The CDR3 is made up of 14 amino acids. CDR3 nucleotides: TGTGCCAGCAGTGGGGGACAGGGTCCTTTCGGCTACACCTTC. Translating it yields CASSGGQGPFGYTF.

V gene TRBV2 combines with J gene TRBJ1-6; TRBD1 agrees at 7 bases. This CDR3 has 13 residues. The ends lost 5 bases at V and 9 bases at J; junction bases unmatched: 4. Looked up from germline, CDR1 is SNHLY and CDR2 is FYNNEI. DNA for the CDR3: TGTGCCAGCAGTCTACAGGGGATTTCACCCCTCCACTTT. It yields the protein CASSLQGISPLHF.

This chain links TRBV5-4 with TRBJ2-1; 13 bases agree with TRBD2. CDR3 length equals 15 residues. The germline V gene has CDR1 SGHNT and CDR2 YYREEE (reference sequence). V shed 2 bases and J 10 bases; nucleotides not matched to a gene: 6. The CDR3 spells CASSFSTSGRGEQFF. The CDR3 DNA reads as TGTGCCAGCAGCTTCTCAACTAGCGGGAGGGGGGAGCAGTTCTTC.

The chain couples TRBV2 to TRBJ2-1; TRBD2 aligns across 7 bases. Germline trimming cut 6 bases from V and 3 bases from J; bases unmatched to any gene: 2. The CDR3 sequence is 13 residues long. Germline assignment: CDR1 SNHLY and CDR2 FYNNEI. CDR3 sequence reads: CASSGLGYNEQFF. The CDR3 coding sequence is TGTGCCAGCAGCGGACTAGGCTACAATGAGCAGTTCTTC.

V is TRBV2 and J is TRBJ1-6; D not certain. CDR3 length: 13 residues. Deletions cut 4 bases from V and 12 bases from J, with 13 bases between. Per germline, CDR1 SNHLY and CDR2 FYNNEI. The CDR3 nucleotides read TGTGCCAGCAGTGTGGAAACAGCCAAACCCCTCCACTTT. As protein: CASSVETAKPLHF.

This rearrangement joins TRBV5-4 to TRBJ1-3; D uncertain. The CDR3 spans 16 residues. The V end was cut by 0 bases, the J end by 0 bases, with 10 bases between. Germline CDR1 and CDR2: SGHNT and YYREEE (reference sequence). As DNA, the CDR3 is TGTGCCAGCAGCTTGGATTCAGGCTACTCTGGAAACACCATATATTTT. This translates into CASSLDSGYSGNTIYF.

The chain combines TRBV29-1 with TRBJ1-1; D unresolved. Trimming removed 3 bases from V and 6 bases from J, with 26 bases in between. CDR1 SQVTM and CDR2 ANQGSEA come from the germline V gene. CDR3 length: 17 amino acids. The CDR3 loop is CSVEGPRPSRGRAEAFF. The DNA for the CDR3 is TGCAGCGTTGAGGGCCCCCGCCCCTCTCGGGGAAGGGCTGAAGCTTTCTTT.

This chain joins TRBV25-1 and TRBJ1-1; the D gene is possibly TRBD1 (6 bases). V gave up 2 bases and J gave up 4 bases, with 11 bases separating them. The CDR3 runs 14 residues. The germline gives CDR1 MGHDK, CDR2 SYGVNS. CDR3 in DNA: TGTGCCAGCAGTGAAGGGGCAGGGGCCACTGAAGCTTTCTTT. Translated: CASSEGAGATEAFF.

The V gene is TRBV28, the J gene TRBJ2-7; 7 bases line up with TRBD1. Germline-derived CDR1 and CDR2 are MDHEN and SYDVKM. V lost 3 bases to trimming and J lost 1 base; unmatched junction nucleotides: 3. The CDR3 totals 14 residues. CDR3 DNA sequence: TGTGCCAGCAGTTTCCCGGACAGGTCCTACGAGCAGTACTTC. It codes for CASSFPDRSYEQYF.

The chain carries TRBV4-2 and TRBJ2-1; 9 bases align to TRBD2. V dropped 4 bases and J dropped 15; count of bases not matched to a gene: 10. The CDR3 is 13 amino acids. Germline V gene lookup returns CDR1 LGHNA and CDR2 YNFKEQ. The CDR3 DNA reads as TGTGCCAGCAGCCCCTCGAGTAGCGGGAGAAGGTTCTTC. This sequence encodes CASSPSSSGRRFF.